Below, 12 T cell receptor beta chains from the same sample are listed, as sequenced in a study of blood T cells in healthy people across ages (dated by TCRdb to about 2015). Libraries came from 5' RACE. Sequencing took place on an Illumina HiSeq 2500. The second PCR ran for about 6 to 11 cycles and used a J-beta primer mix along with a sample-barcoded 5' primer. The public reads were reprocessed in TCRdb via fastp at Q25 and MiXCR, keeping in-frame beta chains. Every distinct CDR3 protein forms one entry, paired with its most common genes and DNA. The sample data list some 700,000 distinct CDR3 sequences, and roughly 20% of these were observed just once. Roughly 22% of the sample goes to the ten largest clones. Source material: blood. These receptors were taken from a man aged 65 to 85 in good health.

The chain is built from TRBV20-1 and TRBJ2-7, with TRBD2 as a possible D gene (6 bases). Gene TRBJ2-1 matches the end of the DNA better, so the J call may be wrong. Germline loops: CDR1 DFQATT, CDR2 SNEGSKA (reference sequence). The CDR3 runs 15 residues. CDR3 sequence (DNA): TGCAGTGCTAGAGATCGACGACTAGTCTACAATGAGCAGTTCTTC. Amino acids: CSARDRRLVYNEQFF.

In DNA, the CDR3 is TGCGCCAGCAGCTTTAGTACCCGGGGGGAGACCCAGTACTTC. It specifies CASSFSTRGETQYF. The chain uses TRBV5-1 and TRBJ2-5; tentatively, D is TRBD2 (6 bases). Trimming shortened V by 2 bases and J by 5 bases, and 13 bases separated the two germline ends. CDR1 is SGHRS and CDR2 is YFSETQ in the germline V gene. The CDR3 has 14 amino acids. Drawing the rest from reference TRBV5-1 and TRBJ2-5, the complete variable domain is KAGVTQTPRYLIKTRGQQVTLSCSPISGHRSVSWYQQTPGQGLQFLFEYFSETQRNKGNFPGRFSGRQFSNSRSEMNVSTLELGDSALYLCASSFSTRGETQYFGPGTRLLVL.

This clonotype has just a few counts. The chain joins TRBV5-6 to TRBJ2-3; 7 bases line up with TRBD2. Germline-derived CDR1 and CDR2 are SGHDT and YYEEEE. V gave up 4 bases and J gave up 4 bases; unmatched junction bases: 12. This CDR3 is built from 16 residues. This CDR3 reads CASSRPGGGEADTQYF. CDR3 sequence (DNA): TGTGCCAGCAGCCGACCTGGCGGGGGAGAGGCAGATACGCAGTATTTT.

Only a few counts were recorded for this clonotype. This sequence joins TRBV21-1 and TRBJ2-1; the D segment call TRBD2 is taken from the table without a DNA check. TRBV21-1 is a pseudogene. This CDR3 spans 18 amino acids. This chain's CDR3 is CASPEPSGSHSSYNEQFF. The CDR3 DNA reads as TGTGCCAGCCCGGAACCTAGCGGGAGTCACAGCTCCTACAATGAGCAGTTCTTC.

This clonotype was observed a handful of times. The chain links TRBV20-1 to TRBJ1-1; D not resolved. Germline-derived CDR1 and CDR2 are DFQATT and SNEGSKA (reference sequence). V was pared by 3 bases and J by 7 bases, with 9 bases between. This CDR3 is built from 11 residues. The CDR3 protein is CSASPEIEAFF. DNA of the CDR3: TGCAGTGCTAGTCCGGAAATTGAAGCTTTCTTT.

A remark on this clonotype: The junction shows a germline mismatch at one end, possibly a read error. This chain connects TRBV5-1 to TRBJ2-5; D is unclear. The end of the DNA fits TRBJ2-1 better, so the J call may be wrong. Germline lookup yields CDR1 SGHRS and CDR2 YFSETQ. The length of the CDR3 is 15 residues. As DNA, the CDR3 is TGCGCCAGCAGCTTGTCCGGTCGACTGGGCAATGGGCAGTTCTTC. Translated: CASSLSGRLGNGQFF.

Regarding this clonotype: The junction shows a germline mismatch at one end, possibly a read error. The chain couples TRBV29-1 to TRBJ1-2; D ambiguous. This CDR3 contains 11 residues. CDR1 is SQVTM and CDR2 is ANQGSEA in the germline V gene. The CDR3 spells CSVEAGKGYTF. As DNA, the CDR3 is TGCAGCGTTGAAGCAGGAAAAGGCTACACCTTT. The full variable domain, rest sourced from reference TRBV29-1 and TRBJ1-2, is SAVISQKPSRDICQRGTSLTIQCQVDSQVTMMFWYRQQPGQSLTLIATANQGSEATYESGFVIDKFPISRPNLTFSTLTVSNMSPEDSSIYLCSVEAGKGYTFGSGTRLTVV.

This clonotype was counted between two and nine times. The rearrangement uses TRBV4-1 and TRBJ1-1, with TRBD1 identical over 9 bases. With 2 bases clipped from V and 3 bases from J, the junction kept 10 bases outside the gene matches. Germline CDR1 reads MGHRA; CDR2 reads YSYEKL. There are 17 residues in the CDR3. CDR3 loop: CASSQRDRAGLDTEAFF. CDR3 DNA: TGCGCCAGCAGCCAACGGGACAGGGCTGGGTTGGACACTGAAGCTTTCTTT.

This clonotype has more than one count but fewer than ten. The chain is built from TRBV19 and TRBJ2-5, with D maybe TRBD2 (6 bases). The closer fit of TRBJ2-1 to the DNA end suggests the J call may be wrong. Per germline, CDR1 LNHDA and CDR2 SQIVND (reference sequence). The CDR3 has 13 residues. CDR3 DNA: TGTGCCAGTAGTATAACGGGAGTGTATGAGCAGTTCTTC. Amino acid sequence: CASSITGVYEQFF.

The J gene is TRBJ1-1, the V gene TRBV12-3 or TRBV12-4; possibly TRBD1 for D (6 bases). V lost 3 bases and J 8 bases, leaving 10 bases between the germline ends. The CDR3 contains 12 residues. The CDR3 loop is CASSFGRGEAFF. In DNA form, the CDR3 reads TGTGCCAGCAGTTTTGGCAGGGGAGAAGCTTTCTTT.

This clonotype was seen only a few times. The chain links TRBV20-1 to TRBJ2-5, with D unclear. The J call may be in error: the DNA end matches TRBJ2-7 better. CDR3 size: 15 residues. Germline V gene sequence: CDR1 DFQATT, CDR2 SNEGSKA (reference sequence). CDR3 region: CSARDRAESSYEQYF. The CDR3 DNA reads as TGCAGTGCTAGAGATAGGGCGGAGAGCTCCTACGAGCAGTACTTC.

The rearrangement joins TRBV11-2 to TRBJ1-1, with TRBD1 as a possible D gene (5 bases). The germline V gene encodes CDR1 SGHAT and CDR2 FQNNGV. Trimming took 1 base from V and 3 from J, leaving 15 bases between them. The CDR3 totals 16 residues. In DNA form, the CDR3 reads TGTGCCAGCAGCTTAGTTGGGTTGGGGACCCACACTGAAGCTTTCTTT. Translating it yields CASSLVGLGTHTEAFF. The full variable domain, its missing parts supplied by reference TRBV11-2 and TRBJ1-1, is EAGVAQSPRYKIIEKRQSVAFWCNPISGHATLYWYQQILGQGPKLLIQFQNNGVVDDSQLPKDRFSAERLKGVDSTLKIQPAKLEDSAVYLCASSLVGLGTHTEAFFGQGTRLTVV.